This TCR beta chain is from a study of cytomegalovirus exposure and HLA in healthy donors (dated by TCRdb to about 2017). With respect to the entire study: According to a later analysis, the 120 or so validation repertoires were produced on the same platform as the approximately 620 repertoires of the first cohort. To predict cytomegalovirus infection status, the study brought together high-throughput TCR immunosequencing, statistical association of individual TCRs with disease status, and machine learning. A separate validation cohort of more than 100 different subjects was used in addition to the approximately 610-subject first cohort. The study aimed to test whether cataloging public T cell receptors could reveal signatures of past pathogen exposure. Overall study results and their limits: Most TCR sequences were observed very rarely across donors, whereas some public TCRs were present in many individuals. All 120 or so repertoires were used to score co-occurrence in the validation cohort in a later analysis, because that analysis had no HLA typing for the cohort. In the study, around 150 TCR beta chains were listed as associated with cytomegalovirus. The classifier was reported to diagnose cytomegalovirus status with high specificity and sensitivity in both the original cohort and the validation cohort. A few of the identified cytomegalovirus-associated TCR beta chains were confirmed in vitro to be specific for cytomegalovirus antigens. Subsequent analysis determined that TCRs grouped into clusters in the first cohort also showed a tendency toward co-occurrence across the roughly 120 validation repertoires, and approximately 94% of cluster scores exceeded 0. The authors suggested that the approach could potentially be extended to other disease states and immunological phenotypes.

Preparation of the library involved the immunoSEQ multiplex PCR assay. On the study's bioinformatics: A statistical classification framework was built for diagnosing cytomegalovirus status from the catalog of TCR beta chain sequences. TCRdb mirrors the immuneACCESS table, restricted to in-frame sequences. Some clones are absent from its copies; in checked studies, under half trace to an unresolved V gene, and the reason for the others is unknown. That table is the source of V, J and clone size, and D and trimming were worked out from the DNA. The sample records approximately 70,000 clones, about 95% of which are singletons. The ten most abundant clones make up roughly 0.63% of the sample. Points on this clone: Its cognate antigen has yet to be identified. Per-nucleotide qualities are absent, and no much larger clonotype sits a single base away.

The donors were included in the validation cohort of 100 to 150 subjects, a group kept apart from the roughly 700-subject first cohort. Sequences were obtained from PBMCs. This sequence was found in a woman between 18 and 29 years old in good health and CMV-seronegative.

The DNA is TGTGCCAGCAGCTTAGGGCAGGGGGGGCCCCAGCATTTT. Its coded protein is CASSLGQGGPQHF. The receptor chain draws on TRBV13 and TRBJ1-5; TRBD1 aligns with 7 central bases. Here V drops 0 bases and J drops 9 bases, and the junction holds 2 bases not matched to any gene. As encoded in the germline V gene (reference sequence), CDR1 is PRHDT while CDR2 is FYEKMQ. The CDR3 runs 13 residues from the cysteine to the phenylalanine. CDR3 DNA only is kept here, 39 bases in frame from base 1.